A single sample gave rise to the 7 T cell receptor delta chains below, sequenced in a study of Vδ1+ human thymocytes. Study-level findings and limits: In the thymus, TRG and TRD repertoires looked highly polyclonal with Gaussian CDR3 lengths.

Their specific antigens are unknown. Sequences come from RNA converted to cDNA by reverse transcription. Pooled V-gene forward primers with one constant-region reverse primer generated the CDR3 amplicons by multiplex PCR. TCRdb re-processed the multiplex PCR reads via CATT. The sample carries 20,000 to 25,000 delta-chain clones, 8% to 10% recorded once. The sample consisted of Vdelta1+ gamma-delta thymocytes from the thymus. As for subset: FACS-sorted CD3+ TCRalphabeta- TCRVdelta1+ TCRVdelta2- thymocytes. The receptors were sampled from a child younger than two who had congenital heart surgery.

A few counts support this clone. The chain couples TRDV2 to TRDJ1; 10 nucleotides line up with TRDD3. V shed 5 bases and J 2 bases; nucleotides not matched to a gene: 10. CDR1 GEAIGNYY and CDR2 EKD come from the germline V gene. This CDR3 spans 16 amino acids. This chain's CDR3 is CACVVGDTRGTDKLIF. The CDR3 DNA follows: TGTGCCTGTGTAGTGGGGGATACTAGAGGAACCGATAAACTCATCTTT.

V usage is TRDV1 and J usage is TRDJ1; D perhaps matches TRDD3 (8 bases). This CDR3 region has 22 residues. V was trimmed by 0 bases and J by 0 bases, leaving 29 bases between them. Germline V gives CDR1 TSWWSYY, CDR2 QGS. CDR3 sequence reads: CALGELEAFLGLGIPYTDKLIF. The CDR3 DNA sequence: TGTGCTCTTGGGGAACTAGAGGCCTTCCTGGGTCTGGGGATACCATACACCGATAAACTCATCTTT.

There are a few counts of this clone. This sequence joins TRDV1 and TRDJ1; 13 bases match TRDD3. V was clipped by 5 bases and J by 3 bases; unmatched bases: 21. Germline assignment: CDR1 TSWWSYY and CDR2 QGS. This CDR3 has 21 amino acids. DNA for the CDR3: TGTGCTCTTGGGCCCGACTCTCCCTTTCCGTACTGGGGGATACGGTCCGATAAACTCATCTTT. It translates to CALGPDSPFPYWGIRSDKLIF.

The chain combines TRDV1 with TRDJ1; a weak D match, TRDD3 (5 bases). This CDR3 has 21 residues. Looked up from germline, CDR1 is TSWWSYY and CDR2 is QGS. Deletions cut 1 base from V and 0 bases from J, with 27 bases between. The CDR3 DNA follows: TGTGCTCTTGGGGAACGGTCGTGGCTTCGATACAATTATCGGTACACCGATAAACTCATCTTT. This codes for CALGERSWLRYNYRYTDKLIF.

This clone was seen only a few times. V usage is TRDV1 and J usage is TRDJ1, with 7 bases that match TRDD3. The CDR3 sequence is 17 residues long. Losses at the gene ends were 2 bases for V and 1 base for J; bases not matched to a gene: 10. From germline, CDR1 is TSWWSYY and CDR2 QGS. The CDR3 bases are TGTGCTCTTGGGGAATGGAGTAGTGGGGGACCCACCGATAAACTCATCTTT. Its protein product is CALGEWSSGGPTDKLIF.

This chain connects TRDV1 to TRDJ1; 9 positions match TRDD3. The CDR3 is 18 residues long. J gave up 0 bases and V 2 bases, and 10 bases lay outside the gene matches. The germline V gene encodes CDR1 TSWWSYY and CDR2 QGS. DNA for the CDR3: TGTGCTCTTGGGGAAGGCCCACGCCGGGGGATACACACCGATAAACTCATCTTT. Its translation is CALGEGPRRGIHTDKLIF.

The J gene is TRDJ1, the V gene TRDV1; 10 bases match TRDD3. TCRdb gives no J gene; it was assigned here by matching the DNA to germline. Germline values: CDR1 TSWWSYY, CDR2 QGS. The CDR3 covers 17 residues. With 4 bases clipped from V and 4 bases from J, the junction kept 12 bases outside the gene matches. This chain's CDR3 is CALGASYWGIRVDKLIF. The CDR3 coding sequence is TGTGCTCTTGGGGCCTCGTACTGGGGGATTAGGGTCGATAAACTCATCTTT.